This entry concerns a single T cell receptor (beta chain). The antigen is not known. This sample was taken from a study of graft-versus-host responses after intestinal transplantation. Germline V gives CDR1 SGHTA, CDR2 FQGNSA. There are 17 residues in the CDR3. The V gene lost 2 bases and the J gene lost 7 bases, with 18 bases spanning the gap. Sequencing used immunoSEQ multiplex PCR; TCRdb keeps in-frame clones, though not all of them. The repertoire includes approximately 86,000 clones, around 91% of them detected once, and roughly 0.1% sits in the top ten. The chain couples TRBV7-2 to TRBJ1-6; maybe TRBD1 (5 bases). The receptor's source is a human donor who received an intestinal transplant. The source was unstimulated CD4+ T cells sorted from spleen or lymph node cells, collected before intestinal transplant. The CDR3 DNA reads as TGTGCCAGCAGCTTAATGGGGACTTCCACCGTGAATTCACCCCTCCACTTT. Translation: CASSLMGTSTVNSPLHF.